The entry below gives a single T cell receptor (beta chain) sequence along with its context. Its antigen remains unidentified. TCRdb reprocessed the reads with MiXCR, giving one entry per CDR3 protein. This table has about 220,000 distinct CDR3 sequences, around two fifths appearing once. This specimen belongs to a study of T cell repertoires in cytomegalovirus infection. The wider study: The study used recently identified HLA-C-restricted and well-studied HLA-B-restricted CMV epitopes.

Germline CDR1 LNHDA, CDR2 SQIVND (reference sequence). The CDR3 is made up of 15 amino acids. V lost 3 bases, J lost 3 bases, and 15 bases lay in between. The receptor's source is a human donor in good health (CMV status not recorded). Some clones in this sample may be carry-over from other donors' samples. The sequenced sample was CD8+ T cells from cultured PBMCs, obtained from culture after CMV antigen stimulation. The rearrangement links TRBV19 to TRBJ2-7, with D possibly being TRBD2 (5 bases). The DNA of the CDR3 is TGTGCCAGTAGTATTTTCGGGATCAGAGGCTACGAGCAGTACTTC. Translating gives CASSIFGIRGYEQYF.